Listed below are T cell receptor beta chains from one sample, sequenced in a study of T cells in Graves' hyperthyroidism and ophthalmopathy. A single record per CDR3 protein comes from TCRdb applying MiXCR to the multiplex PCR reads. The sample includes some 360,000 distinct CDR3 sequences, approximately 15% of them seen just once. Material for sequencing was blood. These receptors all come from a woman aged 55-70 years with Graves' hyperthyroidism. CDR3s include the opening cysteine and the closing phenylalanine or tryptophan. A D gene is named only where the DNA matches it firmly. For some rows the clone size is stated as once, few or many, or as a class when expanded; others skip it.

size	D	V	J	DNA	CDR3
-	-	TRBV28	TRBJ2-1	TGTGCCAGCAGTCCACCCGGGCGGGATGAGCAGTTCTTC	CASSPPGRDEQFF
many	TRBD2	TRBV3-1	TRBJ2-3	TGTGCCAGCAGCCCTGGGGGGGGGGAAGATACGCAGTATTTT	CASSPGGGEDTQYF
many	TRBD1	TRBV28	TRBJ1-2	TGTGCCAGCAGCCACGACAGGGGTTCTGGCTACACCTTC	CASSHDRGSGYTF
-	-	TRBV12-5	TRBJ1-1	TGTGCTAGTGGTCCAGGGCGTTCGGAAGCTTTCTTT	CASGPGRSEAFF
-	-	TRBV29-1	TRBJ2-6	TGCAGCGTTAGGGAGTGGGGCTCTGGGGCCAACGTCCTGACTTTC	CSVREWGSGANVLTF
-	-	TRBV19	TRBJ2-7	TGTGCCAGTAGTATAAGTCTGAGGGGGCGCGGGGACGAGCAGTACTTC	CASSISLRGRGDEQYF
-	-	TRBV6-1	TRBJ2-3	TGTGCCAGCAGCTCCGGGCATACGCAGTATTTT	CASSSGHTQYF
-	-	TRBV19	TRBJ2-4	TGTGCCAGTAGTATAAGCGGGGCCAAAAACATTCAGTACTTC	CASSISGAKNIQYF
many	TRBD2	TRBV10-3	TRBJ2-7	TGTGCCATCAGTGACCCGCCCCGTGGACTAGCGGGAGACGGCGAGCAGTACTTC	CAISDPPRGLAGDGEQYF
many	TRBD2	TRBV5-6	TRBJ2-2	TGTGCCAGCAGCGACCTGGGAGGGGAGGATCGAGGGGAGCTGTTTTTT	CASSDLGGEDRGELFF
few	-	TRBV6-1	TRBJ2-5	TGTGCCAGCAGTCCGCGACTGCGGGAGACCCAGTACTTC	CASSPRLRETQYF
few	TRBD1	TRBV9	TRBJ2-3	TGTGCCAGCAGCCCACGCTACAGGGGAACAGATACGCAGTATTTT	CASSPRYRGTDTQYF
many	TRBD1	TRBV5-1	TRBJ1-3	TGCGCCAGCAGCTACTTGGGGACAGGTGGAAACACCATATATTTT	CASSYLGTGGNTIYF
-	TRBD2	TRBV5-4	TRBJ2-3	TGTGCCAGCAGCTTGGCCAGCGGGAGGCGCACGCAGTATTTT	CASSLASGRRTQYF